This T cell receptor beta chain was obtained from a study of response to subunit inactivated influenza vaccine. Study-wide results and limits: That few new T cells are recruited by each seasonal influenza vaccination was the authors' suggestion.

CDR1 and CDR2 (germline): SGHRS, YFSETQ. Trimming removed 0 bases from V and 5 bases from J, with 17 bases in between. This CDR3 spans 16 amino acids. A single record per CDR3 protein comes from TCRdb applying MiXCR to the RT-PCR reads. The table lists about 830,000 distinct CDR3 sequences, roughly 20% of them singletons, with approximately 10% in the top ten. In the case of this clonotype: The antigen remains unidentified.

The chain uses TRBV5-1 and TRBJ2-5; possibly TRBD2 for D (5 bases). The sequence was collected from a man aged 45-65 years who received an inactivated influenza vaccine. The sample here was PBMCs from blood, taken approximately 5 days after vaccination. The CDR3 region has the DNA TGCGCCAGCAGCTTGGTAGCGTTACAACCCGGGGAGACCCAGTACTTC. Amino acid sequence: CASSLVALQPGETQYF.